These T cell receptor beta chains were read from a single sample in a study of cytomegalovirus exposure and HLA in healthy donors. Sequenced by immunoSEQ multiplex PCR; TCRdb stores in-frame clones only, minus some. This sample yields some 160,000 clones, of which around 9.6% are seen a single time; less than 2% belongs to the top ten. The sample was PBMCs. The receptor source for this set is a male donor in good health and CMV-seronegative. Both conserved end residues are part of each CDR3. The order of the fields is clone size, D gene, J gene, V gene, CDR3 protein, CDR3 DNA. D genes are given only for firm matches. Some rows have no size entry. The others give once, few or many, or a class for an expanded clone.

clone size: -
D gene: -
J gene: TRBJ1-1
V gene: TRBV30
CDR3 protein: CAWARMEIEAFF
CDR3 DNA: TGTGCCTGGGCCCGCATGGAGATTGAAGCTTTCTTT

clone size: -
D gene: -
J gene: TRBJ1-2
V gene: TRBV4-3
CDR3 protein: CASSLHREGSYTF
CDR3 DNA: TGCGCCAGCAGCCTGCACAGGGAGGGCAGCTACACCTTC

clone size: few
D gene: -
J gene: TRBJ2-7
V gene: TRBV6-5
CDR3 protein: CASRGQPPGYEQYF
CDR3 DNA: TGTGCCAGCAGAGGCCAGCCACCAGGTTACGAGCAGTACTTC

clone size: -
D gene: -
J gene: TRBJ2-1
V gene: TRBV19
CDR3 protein: CASSHHGEQFF
CDR3 DNA: TGTGCCAGTAGTCACCACGGTGAGCAGTTCTTC

clone size: few
D gene: TRBD1
J gene: TRBJ1-4
V gene: TRBV4-3
CDR3 protein: CASSHLGGGGDEKLFF
CDR3 DNA: TGCGCCAGCAGCCACCTCGGAGGAGGGGGCGATGAAAAACTGTTTTTT

clone size: -
D gene: -
J gene: TRBJ2-7
V gene: TRBV9
CDR3 protein: CASSPQAGLYEQYF
CDR3 DNA: TGTGCCAGCAGCCCCCAGGCGGGGCTTTACGAGCAGTACTTC

clone size: few
D gene: TRBD2
J gene: TRBJ2-3
V gene: TRBV5-4
CDR3 protein: CASSLGTGGAWDTQYF
CDR3 DNA: TGTGCCAGCAGCCTTGGAACGGGGGGTGCGTGGGATACGCAGTATTTT

clone size: -
D gene: TRBD2
J gene: TRBJ2-4
V gene: TRBV19
CDR3 protein: CASRREGAKNIQYF
CDR3 DNA: TGTGCCAGTAGACGGGAGGGAGCCAAAAACATTCAGTACTTC

clone size: -
D gene: TRBD2
J gene: TRBJ2-3
V gene: TRBV10-3
CDR3 protein: CAISESGGGPDTQYF
CDR3 DNA: TGTGCCATCAGTGAGAGCGGGGGGGGCCCAGATACGCAGTATTTT

clone size: few
D gene: TRBD2
J gene: TRBJ2-3
V gene: TRBV9
CDR3 protein: CASSVLGRRTSGSTDTQYF
CDR3 DNA: TGTGCCAGCAGCGTGCTGGGACGGAGGACTAGCGGTAGCACAGATACGCAGTATTTT

clone size: -
D gene: TRBD1
J gene: TRBJ1-5
V gene: TRBV28
CDR3 protein: CASSLFLTGGNQPQHF
CDR3 DNA: TGTGCCAGCAGTTTATTCCTGACAGGGGGGAATCAGCCCCAGCATTTT

clone size: few
D gene: -
J gene: TRBJ2-7
V gene: TRBV5-1
CDR3 protein: CASTSSSYEQYF
CDR3 DNA: TGCGCCAGCACCTCGAGCTCCTACGAGCAGTACTTC

clone size: few
D gene: TRBD2
J gene: TRBJ2-3
V gene: TRBV5-4
CDR3 protein: CASSLSGGTDTQYF
CDR3 DNA: TGTGCCAGCAGCTTGTCGGGGGGTACAGATACGCAGTATTTT

clone size: -
D gene: TRBD2
J gene: TRBJ2-7
V gene: TRBV28
CDR3 protein: CASSDPGVAGGHEQYF
CDR3 DNA: TGTGCCAGCAGTGACCCGGGGGTAGCGGGAGGACACGAGCAGTACTTC

clone size: -
D gene: -
J gene: TRBJ1-3
V gene: TRBV29-1
CDR3 protein: CSARTAYPGNTIYF
CDR3 DNA: TGCAGCGCTAGGACAGCCTACCCTGGGAACACCATATATTTT

clone size: -
D gene: -
J gene: TRBJ1-2
V gene: TRBV11-3
CDR3 protein: CASSPARLYGYTF
CDR3 DNA: TGTGCCAGCAGCCCAGCAAGACTCTATGGCTACACCTTC

clone size: -
D gene: -
J gene: TRBJ1-6
V gene: TRBV14
CDR3 protein: CASSQDFRGVNNSPLHF
CDR3 DNA: TGTGCCAGCAGCCAAGATTTTAGGGGTGTTAATAATTCACCCCTCCACTTT

clone size: few
D gene: TRBD2
J gene: TRBJ2-2
V gene: TRBV7-9
CDR3 protein: CASSLGTSGGNTGELFF
CDR3 DNA: TGTGCCAGCAGCTTGGGGACTAGCGGGGGAAACACCGGGGAGCTGTTTTTT

clone size: -
D gene: -
J gene: TRBJ1-2
V gene: TRBV28
CDR3 protein: CASSPPHSEGYGYTF
CDR3 DNA: TGTGCCAGCAGTCCTCCGCACTCGGAGGGCTATGGCTACACCTTC

clone size: few
D gene: TRBD1
J gene: TRBJ2-5
V gene: TRBV7-9
CDR3 protein: CASSLPDRGLETQYF
CDR3 DNA: TGTGCCAGCAGCCTCCCGGACAGGGGGTTGGAGACCCAGTACTTC

clone size: few
D gene: TRBD1
J gene: TRBJ2-2
V gene: TRBV4-1
CDR3 protein: CASSQDPGTGFVVGGELFF
CDR3 DNA: TGCGCCAGCAGCCAAGACCCCGGGACAGGGTTTGTGGTCGGCGGGGAGCTGTTTTTT

clone size: -
D gene: -
J gene: TRBJ2-7
V gene: TRBV27
CDR3 protein: CASRLTGSYEQYF
CDR3 DNA: TGTGCCAGCAGACTCACAGGGTCCTACGAGCAGTACTTC

clone size: -
D gene: TRBD1
J gene: TRBJ2-7
V gene: TRBV5-4
CDR3 protein: CASSPQGQGFRRVSYEQYF
CDR3 DNA: TGTGCCAGCAGCCCGCAGGGACAGGGGTTCCGGCGAGTCTCCTACGAGCAGTACTTC

clone size: few
D gene: -
J gene: TRBJ1-1
V gene: TRBV6-5
CDR3 protein: CASSYSTLGEAFF
CDR3 DNA: TGTGCCAGCAGTTACTCGACTTTGGGTGAAGCTTTCTTT

clone size: -
D gene: -
J gene: TRBJ2-7
V gene: TRBV4-3
CDR3 protein: CASSQIPAELGGHEQYF
CDR3 DNA: TGCGCCAGCAGCCAGATCCCGGCGGAACTAGGAGGCCACGAGCAGTACTTC

clone size: -
D gene: TRBD1
J gene: TRBJ2-2
V gene: TRBV12-5
CDR3 protein: CASGLSTTGGRDTGELFF
CDR3 DNA: TGTGCTAGTGGTCTTTCCACCACAGGGGGCCGGGACACCGGGGAGCTGTTTTTT

clone size: few
D gene: TRBD1
J gene: TRBJ1-4
V gene: TRBV7-9
CDR3 protein: CASSRDRGGEKLFF
CDR3 DNA: TGTGCCAGCAGCCGGGACAGGGGAGGTGAAAAACTGTTTTTT

clone size: -
D gene: -
J gene: TRBJ2-1
V gene: TRBV18
CDR3 protein: CASSLTSTVVEQFF
CDR3 DNA: TGTGCCAGCTCACTCACATCGACAGTGGTTGAGCAGTTCTTC

clone size: few
D gene: TRBD1
J gene: TRBJ1-1
V gene: TRBV10-3
CDR3 protein: CAIRDDRDTEAFF
CDR3 DNA: TGTGCCATCAGGGACGACAGGGACACTGAAGCTTTCTTT

clone size: -
D gene: TRBD2
J gene: TRBJ2-1
V gene: TRBV7-2
CDR3 protein: CASSLSGAGSYNEQFF
CDR3 DNA: TGTGCCAGCAGCTTAAGCGGGGCGGGATCCTACAATGAGCAGTTCTTC

clone size: -
D gene: -
J gene: TRBJ2-7
V gene: TRBV7-3
CDR3 protein: CASRSTGAYEQYF
CDR3 DNA: TGTGCCAGCAGGTCAACGGGAGCTTACGAGCAGTACTTC

clone size: few
D gene: -
J gene: TRBJ2-2
V gene: TRBV19
CDR3 protein: CASSILNTGELFF
CDR3 DNA: TGTGCCAGTAGTATTCTGAACACCGGGGAGCTGTTTTTT

clone size: few
D gene: TRBD1
J gene: TRBJ1-1
V gene: TRBV25-1
CDR3 protein: CASSDPGQGDTEAFF
CDR3 DNA: TGTGCCAGCAGTGATCCGGGACAGGGTGACACTGAAGCTTTCTTT

clone size: -
D gene: -
J gene: TRBJ1-1
V gene: TRBV19
CDR3 protein: CASSPSSGENTEAFF
CDR3 DNA: TGTGCCAGTAGTCCCTCCTCGGGGGAGAACACTGAAGCTTTCTTT

clone size: few
D gene: TRBD2
J gene: TRBJ2-7
V gene: TRBV28
CDR3 protein: CSSGNHEQYF
CDR3 DNA: TGTTCTAGCGGGAACCACGAGCAGTACTTC

clone size: -
D gene: -
J gene: TRBJ2-7
V gene: TRBV19
CDR3 protein: CASSFSFSPYEQYF
CDR3 DNA: TGTGCCAGTAGTTTTAGCTTCTCACCCTACGAGCAGTACTTC

clone size: -
D gene: TRBD1
J gene: TRBJ2-3
V gene: TRBV27
CDR3 protein: CASSFIGTGTDTQYF
CDR3 DNA: TGTGCCAGCAGTTTCATTGGGACAGGTACAGATACGCAGTATTTT

clone size: few
D gene: -
J gene: TRBJ2-1
V gene: TRBV7-8
CDR3 protein: CASSANRVYEQFF
CDR3 DNA: TGTGCCAGCAGCGCCAACAGGGTTTATGAGCAGTTCTTC

clone size: -
D gene: -
J gene: TRBJ1-1
V gene: TRBV28
CDR3 protein: CASSEGGLNTEAFF
CDR3 DNA: TGTGCCAGCAGTGAGGGAGGGCTGAACACTGAAGCTTTCTTT

clone size: -
D gene: -
J gene: TRBJ2-7
V gene: TRBV27
CDR3 protein: CASRRGAGAYEQYF
CDR3 DNA: TGTGCCAGCCGCCGGGGGGCGGGGGCCTACGAGCAGTACTTC

clone size: few
D gene: -
J gene: TRBJ1-2
V gene: TRBV5-5
CDR3 protein: CASSSVNYGYTF
CDR3 DNA: TGTGCCAGCAGCTCAGTTAACTATGGCTACACCTTC

clone size: -
D gene: -
J gene: TRBJ2-3
V gene: TRBV18
CDR3 protein: CASSPQSLRGRSTDTQYF
CDR3 DNA: TGTGCCAGCTCACCCCAGTCTTTGCGGGGCCGTAGCACAGATACGCAGTATTTT

clone size: -
D gene: -
J gene: TRBJ2-1
V gene: TRBV30
CDR3 protein: CASTGGSYNEQFF
CDR3 DNA: TGTGCCTCTACCGGAGGGTCCTACAATGAGCAGTTCTTC

clone size: few
D gene: TRBD1
J gene: TRBJ2-2
V gene: TRBV5-1
CDR3 protein: CASTGGSRNTGELFF
CDR3 DNA: TGCGCCAGCACAGGGGGCAGTAGGAACACCGGGGAGCTGTTTTTT

clone size: -
D gene: -
J gene: TRBJ1-1
V gene: TRBV15
CDR3 protein: CATSRDGSPRNTEAFF
CDR3 DNA: TGTGCCACCAGCAGAGATGGGAGCCCTAGGAACACTGAAGCTTTCTTT

clone size: -
D gene: -
J gene: TRBJ1-1
V gene: TRBV5-4
CDR3 protein: CASSLDSQGGTEAFF
CDR3 DNA: TGTGCCAGCAGCTTGGATTCTCAGGGCGGCACTGAAGCTTTCTTT

clone size: few
D gene: TRBD2
J gene: TRBJ2-3
V gene: TRBV7-9
CDR3 protein: CASSPTQILAGSTDTQYF
CDR3 DNA: TGTGCCAGCAGCCCCACCCAGATACTAGCGGGTTCAACAGATACGCAGTATTTT

clone size: few
D gene: -
J gene: TRBJ2-7
V gene: TRBV7-8
CDR3 protein: CASSLGANRALSYEQYF
CDR3 DNA: TGTGCCAGCAGCTTAGGGGCCAACAGGGCTCTTTCCTACGAGCAGTACTTC

clone size: -
D gene: TRBD1
J gene: TRBJ1-2
V gene: TRBV18
CDR3 protein: CASSPRMTGGDYGYTF
CDR3 DNA: TGTGCCAGCTCACCAAGAATGACAGGGGGGGACTATGGCTACACCTTC